The 17 T cell receptor beta chains below were found in one sample sequenced in a study of read filtering for tumor transcriptome and immune sequencing. Molecular barcoded adaptors covering alpha/delta and beta/gamma chains were used on 400 to 450 ng RNA. TCRdb passed the reads through MiXCR, listing each CDR3 protein once. The data contain around 58,000 distinct CDR3 sequences, over 11% of them singletons. Source material: a population of CD138-negative cells sorted from bone marrow. Source of these receptors: a donor aged 40 or over with multiple myeloma.

This clonotype was seen at least ten times. The chain couples TRBV5-1 to TRBJ2-3, with a weak D call TRBD1 (6 bases). Germline loops: CDR1 SGHRS, CDR2 YFSETQ. V was trimmed by 4 bases and J by 0 bases, leaving 15 bases between them. The CDR3 runs to 16 residues. CDR3 sequence: CASSIPTGTSTDTQYF. In DNA form, the CDR3 reads TGCGCCAGCAGCATTCCGACCGGGACAAGCACAGATACGCAGTATTTT. Supplemented by reference TRBV5-1 and TRBJ2-3, the full variable domain reads KAGVTQTPRYLIKTRGQQVTLSCSPISGHRSVSWYQQTPGQGLQFLFEYFSETQRNKGNFPGRFSGRQFSNSRSEMNVSTLELGDSALYLCASSIPTGTSTDTQYFGPGTRLTVL.

The chain links TRBV12-3 or TRBV12-4 to TRBJ2-2, with D possibly TRBD1 on 6 matching bases. V dropped 5 bases and J dropped 3 bases, with 13 bases sitting between them. This CDR3 has 15 amino acids. The CDR3 region is CASSPGQIYTGELFF. Here the CDR3 DNA reads TGTGCCAGCAGTCCCGGACAGATATACACCGGGGAGCTGTTTTTT.

This chain connects TRBV9 to TRBJ2-6, with 9 bases matching TRBD1. The CDR3 spans 16 residues. Unmatched junction bases numbered 0, after V lost 0 bases and J lost 2 bases. The germline V gene encodes CDR1 SGDLS and CDR2 YYNGEE. In DNA form, the CDR3 reads TGTGCCAGCAGCGTAGGACAGGGGGCTGGGGCCAACGTCCTGACTTTC. Translating gives CASSVGQGAGANVLTF.

This clonotype was counted at least ten times. The chain combines TRBV5-1 with TRBJ2-5; a weak D match, TRBD1 (6 bases). Trimming removed 0 bases from V and 5 bases from J, with 11 bases in between. Germline CDR1 is SGHRS and CDR2 is YFSETQ. The CDR3 covers 14 residues. In nucleotides, the CDR3 is TGCGCCAGCAGCTTGGCAGGGGCGGACGAGACCCAGTACTTC. Its translation: CASSLAGADETQYF.

V gene TRBV12-3 or TRBV12-4 combines with J gene TRBJ2-1; TRBD2 matches at 8 bases. V was clipped by 5 bases and J by 8 bases; unmatched bases: 8. There are 14 residues in the CDR3. The CDR3 DNA reads TGTGCCAGCAGTCGGGGGGGGGGTTTCGATGAGCAGTTCTTC. This sequence encodes CASSRGGGFDEQFF.

The DNA of the CDR3 is TGTGCCAGCAGCCGTAGCGGGAACGGGGACTACGAGCAGTACTTC. This gives the protein CASSRSGNGDYEQYF. V usage is TRBV11-3 and J usage is TRBJ2-7, with 8 bases aligning to TRBD2. The CDR3 loop spans 15 amino acids. The germline V gene has CDR1 SGHNT and CDR2 YENEEA. With 5 bases clipped from V and 3 bases from J, the junction kept 9 bases outside the gene matches. Full variable domain (outside the CDR3, taken from reference TRBV11-3 and TRBJ2-7): EAGVVQSPRYKIIEKKQPVAFWCNPISGHNTLYWYLQNLGQGPELLIRYENEEAVDDSQLPKDRFSAERLKGVDSTLKIQPAELGDSAVYLCASSRSGNGDYEQYFGPGTRLTVT.

This clonotype was seen at least ten times. The chain combines TRBV7-2 with TRBJ2-1, with 8 bases that match TRBD2. The CDR3 length is 17 residues. Germline loops: CDR1 SGHTA, CDR2 FQGNSA. The V gene end was trimmed by 2 bases and the J gene end by 7 bases; junction bases not matched to a gene: 13. CDR3 bases: TGTGCCAGCAGCTTACTTTCCCCAGCCAGCGGGGGTAATGAGCAGTTCTTC. Encoded protein: CASSLLSPASGGNEQFF.

V and J are TRBV9 and TRBJ1-1, with 7 bases aligning to TRBD1. CDR3 size: 13 residues. V shed 4 bases and J 3 bases; nucleotides not matched to a gene: 3. The V gene's germline CDR1 is SGDLS and CDR2 YYNGEE. The CDR3 nucleotides are TGTGCCAGCAGCTTGCAGGGGGACACTGAAGCTTTCTTT. It yields the protein CASSLQGDTEAFF.

There are many counts of this clonotype. The chain recombines TRBV7-2 with TRBJ2-4, with D possibly TRBD2 on 6 matching bases. CDR3 length equals 14 residues. Germline CDR1 and CDR2: SGHTA and FQGNSA. Between the trimmed V and J ends, which lost 3 bases and 4 bases, there was a span of 10 bases. The CDR3 reads CASSLAGTKNIQYF. DNA for the CDR3: TGTGCCAGCAGCTTGGCGGGGACGAAAAACATTCAGTACTTC.

This clonotype was picked up many times. V is TRBV4-1 and J is TRBJ2-1; the D gene is possibly TRBD1 (6 bases). There are 16 residues in the CDR3. The ends were cut back, 1 base at V and 0 bases at J, with 10 bases in the middle. CDR1 and CDR2 from the germline V gene are MGHRA and YSYEKL. The CDR3 region is CASSQAGANSYNEQFF. For the CDR3, the DNA is TGCGCCAGCAGCCAAGCAGGGGCCAACTCCTACAATGAGCAGTTCTTC.

This clonotype came up many times. The chain has TRBV5-1 and TRBJ2-1, with a weak D call TRBD1 (6 bases). CDR3 length equals 15 residues. Germline V gives CDR1 SGHRS, CDR2 YFSETQ. V dropped 0 bases and J dropped 0 bases, with 7 bases sitting between them. Here the CDR3 DNA reads TGCGCCAGCAGCTTGGTACAGGGCTCCTACAATGAGCAGTTCTTC. Amino acids: CASSLVQGSYNEQFF.

This clonotype was seen repeatedly, ten times or more. The chain is built from TRBV6-1 and TRBJ2-3, with 8 nucleotides matching TRBD2. V shed 5 bases, J shed 6 bases, and the junction held 4 bases outside the gene matches. The length of the CDR3 is 13 residues. Germline-derived CDR1 and CDR2 are MNHNS and SASEGT. As DNA, the CDR3 is TGTGCCAGCAGTACTCAGCGGGAGGATACGCAGTATTTT. It yields the protein CASSTQREDTQYF.

This clonotype was counted at least ten times. The V call is TRBV30, the J call TRBJ2-1, with D perhaps TRBD2 (6 bases). Germline V gives CDR1 GTSNPN, CDR2 SVGIG (reference sequence). Trimming shortened V by 0 bases and J by 3 bases, and 12 bases separated the two germline ends. This CDR3 has 15 amino acids. The CDR3 DNA reads TGTGCCTGGAGTGTACTAAGCGGGTTCTACAATGAGCAGTTCTTC. Its protein is CAWSVLSGFYNEQFF.

V and J are TRBV30 and TRBJ1-5; D unclear. The CDR3 is 13 amino acids. Trimming shortened V by 1 base and J by 4 bases, and 8 bases separated the two germline ends. Germline CDR1 reads GTSNPN; CDR2 reads SVGIG (reference sequence). The CDR3 nucleotides read TGTGCCTGGAGTGAACAGCGGAATCAGCCCCAGCATTTT. This codes for CAWSEQRNQPQHF.

On this clonotype: At one of its ends the junction is not consistent with the germline gene, which may arise from a read error. The chain couples TRBV20-1 to TRBJ2-5; possibly TRBD2 for D (5 bases). Germline V gene data show CDR1 as DFQATT and CDR2 as SNEGSKA (reference sequence). CDR3 length: 13 amino acids. CDR3 nucleotide sequence: TGCAGTGCAGGGAGAGGTCAGAAAGATACCCAGTACTTC. Amino acids: CSAGRGQKDTQYF.

This clonotype has at least ten counts. V usage is TRBV28 and J usage is TRBJ2-7, with 8 bases fitting TRBD2. Germline V gives CDR1 MDHEN, CDR2 SYDVKM. There are 17 residues in the CDR3. The trim removed 3 bases at V and 5 bases at J, leaving 15 bases unmatched. This chain's CDR3 is CASSFRYRTSPEDEQYF. The CDR3 DNA sequence: TGTGCCAGCAGTTTCAGGTATAGGACTAGCCCGGAAGACGAGCAGTACTTC.

This clonotype was seen at least ten times. The CDR3 coding sequence is TGTGCCAGCAGCCGACTTCATGAACTGTTTTTT. This translates into CASSRLHELFF. The gene calls are TRBV7-9 and TRBJ1-4; D not resolved. The CDR3 has 11 residues. Trimming removed 5 bases from V and 12 bases from J, with 10 bases in between. Germline-derived CDR1 and CDR2 are SEHNR and FQNEAQ (reference sequence).